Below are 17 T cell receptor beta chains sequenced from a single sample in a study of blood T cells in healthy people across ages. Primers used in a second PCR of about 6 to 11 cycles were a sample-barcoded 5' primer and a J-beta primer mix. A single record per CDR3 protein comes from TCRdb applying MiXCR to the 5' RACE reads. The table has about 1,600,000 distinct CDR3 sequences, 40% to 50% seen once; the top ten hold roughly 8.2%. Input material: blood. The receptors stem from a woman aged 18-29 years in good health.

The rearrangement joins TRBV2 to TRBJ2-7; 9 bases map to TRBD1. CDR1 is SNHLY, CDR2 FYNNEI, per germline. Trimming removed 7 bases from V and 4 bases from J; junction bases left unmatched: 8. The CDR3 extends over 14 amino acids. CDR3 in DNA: TGTGCCAGCACCACGACAGGGGGTGGGTACGAGCAGTACTTC. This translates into CASTTTGGGYEQYF.

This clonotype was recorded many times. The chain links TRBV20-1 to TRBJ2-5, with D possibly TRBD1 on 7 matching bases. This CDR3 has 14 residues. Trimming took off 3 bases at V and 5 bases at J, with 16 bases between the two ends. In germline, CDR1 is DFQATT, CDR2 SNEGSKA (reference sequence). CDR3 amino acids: CSARGGQQSETQYF. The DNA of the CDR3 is TGCAGTGCTAGGGGGGGACAGCAATCGGAGACCCAGTACTTC.

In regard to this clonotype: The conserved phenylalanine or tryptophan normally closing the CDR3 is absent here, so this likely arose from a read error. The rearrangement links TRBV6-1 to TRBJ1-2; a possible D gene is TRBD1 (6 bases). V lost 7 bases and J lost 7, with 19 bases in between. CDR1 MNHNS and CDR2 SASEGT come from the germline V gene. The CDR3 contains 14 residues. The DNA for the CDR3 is TGTGCCAGCACCGAAGTTGGGGGGGCTCCTGGCTACACCTTA. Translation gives CASTEVGGAPGYTL.

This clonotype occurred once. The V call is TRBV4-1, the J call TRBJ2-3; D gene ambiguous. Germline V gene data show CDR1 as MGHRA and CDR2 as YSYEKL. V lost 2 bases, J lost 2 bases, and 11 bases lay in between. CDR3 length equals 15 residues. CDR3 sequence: CASSQSGRFTDTQYF. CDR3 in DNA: TGCGCCAGCAGCCAATCTGGACGGTTCACAGATACGCAGTATTTT.

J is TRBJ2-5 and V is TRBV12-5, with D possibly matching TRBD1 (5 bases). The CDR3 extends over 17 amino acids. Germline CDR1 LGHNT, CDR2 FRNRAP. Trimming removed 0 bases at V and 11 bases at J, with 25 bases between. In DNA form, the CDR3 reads TGTGCTAGTGGTTTGGTACAGGCAACCTGGGATTACAATGAGCAGTACTTC. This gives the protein CASGLVQATWDYNEQYF.

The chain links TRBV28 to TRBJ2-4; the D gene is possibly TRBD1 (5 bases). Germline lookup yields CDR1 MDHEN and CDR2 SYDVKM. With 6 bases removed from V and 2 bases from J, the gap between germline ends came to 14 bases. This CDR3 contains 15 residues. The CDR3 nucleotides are TGTGCCAGCAGCTTTGACCGACAGTCCAAAAACATTCAGTACTTC. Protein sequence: CASSFDRQSKNIQYF.

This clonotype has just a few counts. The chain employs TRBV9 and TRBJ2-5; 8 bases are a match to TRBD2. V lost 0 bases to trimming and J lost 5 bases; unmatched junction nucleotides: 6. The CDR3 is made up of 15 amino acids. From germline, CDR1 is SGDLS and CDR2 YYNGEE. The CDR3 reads CASSVGYSGDETQYF. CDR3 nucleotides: TGTGCCAGCAGCGTAGGGTATAGCGGGGATGAGACCCAGTACTTC.

The chain's CDR3 is CASRELNEKLFF. CDR3 nucleotides: TGTGCCAGCAGGGAACTTAATGAAAAACTGTTTTTT. The chain links TRBV2 to TRBJ1-4, with D hard to call. In germline, CDR1 is SNHLY, CDR2 FYNNEI. The CDR3 consists of 12 residues. V was clipped by 6 bases and J by 4 bases, with 6 bases between them.

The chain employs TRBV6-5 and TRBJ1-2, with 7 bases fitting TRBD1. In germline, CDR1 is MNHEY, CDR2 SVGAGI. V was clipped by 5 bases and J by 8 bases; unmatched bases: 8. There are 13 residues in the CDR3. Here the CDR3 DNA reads TGTGCCAGCAGTCAGCGGGACAGTATGGGCTACACCTTC. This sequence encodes CASSQRDSMGYTF.

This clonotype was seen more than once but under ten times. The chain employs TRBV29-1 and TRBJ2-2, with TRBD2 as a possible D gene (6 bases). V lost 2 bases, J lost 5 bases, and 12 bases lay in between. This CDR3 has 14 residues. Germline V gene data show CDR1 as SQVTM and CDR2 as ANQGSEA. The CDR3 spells CSVEPLGGTGELFF. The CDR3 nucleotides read TGCAGCGTTGAACCCCTAGGAGGGACCGGGGAGCTGTTTTTT.

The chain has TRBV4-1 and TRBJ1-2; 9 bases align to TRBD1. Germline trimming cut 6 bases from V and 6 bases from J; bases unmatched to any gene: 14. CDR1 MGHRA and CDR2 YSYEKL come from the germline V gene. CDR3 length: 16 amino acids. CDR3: CASRQCTGGKEDGYTF. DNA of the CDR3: TGCGCCAGCAGGCAGTGCACAGGGGGCAAAGAAGATGGCTACACCTTC.

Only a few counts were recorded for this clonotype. The CDR3 sequence: CASSWDRIGNEQFF. The CDR3, as DNA: TGCGCCAGCAGCTGGGACAGGATAGGGAATGAGCAGTTCTTC. The chain is built from TRBV5-1 and TRBJ2-1; TRBD1 agrees at 8 bases. CDR3 length: 14 residues. From germline, CDR1 is SGHRS and CDR2 YFSETQ. The J segment lost 7 bases and the V segment lost 3 bases, leaving 6 bases of the junction unmatched.

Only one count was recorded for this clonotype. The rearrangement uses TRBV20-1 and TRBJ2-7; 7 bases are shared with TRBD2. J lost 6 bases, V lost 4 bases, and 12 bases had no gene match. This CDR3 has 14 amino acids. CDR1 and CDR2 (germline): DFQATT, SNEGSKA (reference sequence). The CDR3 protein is CSANLGLVGGEQYF. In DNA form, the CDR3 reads TGCAGTGCTAACCTCGGACTAGTAGGTGGCGAGCAGTACTTC.

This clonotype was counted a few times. Here the CDR3 DNA reads TGTGCCAGCAGCACACCCGGGGCGGGGTATGGCTACACCTTC. Translated: CASSTPGAGYGYTF. The genes are TRBV7-9 and TRBJ1-2; D is perhaps TRBD1 (5 bases). Between the trimmed V and J ends, which lost 5 bases and 5 bases, there was a span of 15 bases. The CDR3 has 14 amino acids. Germline CDR1 is SEHNR and CDR2 is FQNEAQ (reference sequence). The variable domain in full, with the rest retrieved from reference TRBV7-9 and TRBJ1-2, is DTGVSQNPRHKITKRGQNVTFRCDPISEHNRLYWYRQTLGQGPEFLTYFQNEAQLEKSRLLSDRFSAERPKGSFSTLEIQRTEQGDSAMYLCASSTPGAGYGYTFGSGTRLTVV.

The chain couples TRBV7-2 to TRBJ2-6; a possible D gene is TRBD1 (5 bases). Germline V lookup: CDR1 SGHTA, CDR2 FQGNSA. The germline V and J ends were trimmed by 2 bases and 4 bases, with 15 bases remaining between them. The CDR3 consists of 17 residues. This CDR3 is CASSLKNRYSGANVLTF. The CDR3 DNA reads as TGTGCCAGCAGCTTAAAAAACAGGTATTCGGGGGCCAACGTCCTGACTTTC.

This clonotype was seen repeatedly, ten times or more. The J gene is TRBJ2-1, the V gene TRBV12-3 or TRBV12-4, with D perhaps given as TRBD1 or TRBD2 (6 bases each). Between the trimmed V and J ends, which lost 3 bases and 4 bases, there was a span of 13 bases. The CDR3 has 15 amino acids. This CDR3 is CASSFLRGDYNEQFF. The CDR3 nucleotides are TGTGCCAGCAGTTTCTTGAGGGGGGATTACAATGAGCAGTTCTTC.

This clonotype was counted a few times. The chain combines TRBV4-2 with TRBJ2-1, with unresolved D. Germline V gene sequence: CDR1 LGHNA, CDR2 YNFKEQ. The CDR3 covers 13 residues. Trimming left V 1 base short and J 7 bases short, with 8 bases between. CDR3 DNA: TGTGCCAGCAGCCAAGCGAAATCGAATGAGCAGTTCTTC. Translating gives CASSQAKSNEQFF.